This T cell receptor beta chain was found in a study of T cell repertoires in cytomegalovirus infection. The ends lost 5 bases at V and 3 bases at J; junction bases unmatched: 13. CDR3 length: 15 amino acids. Per the germline V gene, CDR1 is DFQATT and CDR2 is SNEGSKA (reference sequence). From the reads, TCRdb called clonotypes with MiXCR, one entry per CDR3 protein. Altogether 200,000 to 300,000 distinct CDR3 sequences are present, roughly 15% being singletons, with the ten largest covering around 9.5%. This sequence originates from a human donor in good health (CMV status not recorded). Some clones in this sample may be carry-over from other donors' samples. Sequenced material: PBMCs. The V and J genes are TRBV20-1 and TRBJ2-7; 7 bases fit TRBD2. The CDR3 here is CSALSAGQLIYEQYF. In DNA form, the CDR3 reads TGCAGTGCTCTTTCAGCGGGGCAGCTGATCTACGAGCAGTACTTC.